The 20 T cell receptor beta chains below were found in one sample sequenced in a study of T cells in Graves' hyperthyroidism and ophthalmopathy. RNA transcripts yielded amplified TCR beta CDR3 regions. Initially, a first-round RT-PCR of the TCR CDR3 employed the HTBI primer set. Via MiXCR, TCRdb re-called the multiplex PCR reads, giving one row per CDR3 protein. The data contain some 500,000 distinct CDR3 sequences, 13% to 15% of them seen just once; the ten biggest clones take up about a sixth. Sequencing used blood. Receptor source: a woman aged 18-30 years with Graves' hyperthyroidism.

The chain links TRBV6-1 to TRBJ1-3, with D unresolved. Germline values: CDR1 MNHNS, CDR2 SASEGT. Between the trimmed V and J ends, which lost 7 bases and 0 bases, there was a span of 10 bases. This CDR3 has 14 amino acids. The CDR3 nucleotides read TGTGCCAGCACGATGCTGTCCTCTGGAAACACCATATATTTT. Its protein product is CASTMLSSGNTIYF.

This clonotype came up many times. The V gene is TRBV20-1, the J gene TRBJ2-7; D is unclear. Germline loops: CDR1 DFQATT, CDR2 SNEGSKA (reference sequence). The V gene lost 1 base and the J gene lost 2 bases, with 15 bases spanning the gap. The CDR3 runs 15 residues. This chain's CDR3 is CSARGVLTPTYEQYF. The DNA for the CDR3 is TGCAGTGCTAGAGGAGTACTCACTCCGACCTACGAGCAGTACTTC.

This clonotype showed up many times. This chain joins TRBV5-1 and TRBJ2-2, with TRBD2 as a possible D gene (5 bases). Trimming took off 0 bases at V and 4 bases at J, with 7 bases between the two ends. The CDR3 is 14 residues long. Germline lookup yields CDR1 SGHRS and CDR2 YFSETQ. The CDR3, as DNA: TGCGCCAGCAGCTTGGAACTAGGCACCGGGGAGCTGTTTTTT. Protein sequence: CASSLELGTGELFF.

This clonotype was seen ten or more times. The gene calls are TRBV19 and TRBJ1-1, with D perhaps TRBD1 (5 bases). Trimming left V 3 bases short and J 1 base short, with 9 bases between. Germline loops: CDR1 LNHDA, CDR2 SQIVND (reference sequence). This CDR3 is 14 amino acids long. In DNA, the CDR3 is TGTGCCAGTAGTATCCCAGGGACGAACACTGAAGCTTTCTTT. Encoded protein: CASSIPGTNTEAFF.

This clonotype was seen repeatedly, ten times or more. The V gene is TRBV12-3 or TRBV12-4, the J gene TRBJ2-5; TRBD2 agrees at 7 bases. The CDR3 length is 14 residues. The junction had 4 bases not matched to a gene; V was cut back by 5 bases and J by 1 base. The DNA for the CDR3 is TGTGCCAGCAGTCCGGGGACTATCCAAGAGACCCAGTACTTC. It codes for CASSPGTIQETQYF.

This clonotype has at least ten counts. The rearrangement links TRBV18 to TRBJ2-1; D ambiguous. Between the trimmed V and J ends, which lost 2 bases and 8 bases, there was a span of 4 bases. The CDR3 spans 11 residues. Germline V lookup: CDR1 KGHSH, CDR2 LQKENI. CDR3 protein: CASSPSHEQFF. For the CDR3, the DNA is TGTGCCAGCTCACCAAGTCATGAGCAGTTCTTC.

This clonotype was observed many times. The genes are TRBV11-3 and TRBJ2-1, with D tentatively TRBD2 (6 bases). CDR3 length: 19 residues. The germline V gene has CDR1 SGHNT and CDR2 YENEEA. With 0 bases removed from V and 3 bases from J, the gap between germline ends came to 21 bases. CDR3 bases: TGTGCCAGCAGCTTAGAAGGCCCTGGACTTAGCGGAAGCTACAATGAGCAGTTCTTC. The encoded protein is CASSLEGPGLSGSYNEQFF.

Ten or more counts support this clonotype. V and J are TRBV3-1 and TRBJ2-1, with D tentatively TRBD1 or TRBD2 (5 bases each). The germline V gene encodes CDR1 LGHDT and CDR2 YNNKEL (reference sequence). Trimming removed 1 base from V and 15 bases from J, with 22 bases in between. The length of the CDR3 is 15 residues. The CDR3 DNA sequence: TGTGCCAGCAGCCAAGTGGCTGGGACCCGCCGGTTGCCGTTCTTC. It is translated as CASSQVAGTRRLPFF.

There are many counts of this clonotype. The rearrangement uses TRBV10-2 and TRBJ1-2, with unresolved D. Germline CDR1 is WSHSY and CDR2 is SAAADI. The V gene lost 4 bases and the J gene lost 4 bases, with 10 bases spanning the gap. The CDR3 is 13 residues long. CDR3 sequence reads: CASSVDSAYGYTF. The CDR3 coding sequence is TGCGCCAGCAGTGTTGATTCGGCCTATGGCTACACCTTC.

A few counts support this clonotype. The gene calls are TRBV20-1 and TRBJ2-3; 10 bases map to TRBD2. The CDR3 is 14 residues long. V shed 6 bases, J shed 0 bases, and the junction held 3 bases outside the gene matches. CDR1 and CDR2 (germline): DFQATT, SNEGSKA (reference sequence). CDR3 in DNA: TGCAGTGCCGATAGCGGGGGGAGCACAGATACGCAGTATTTT. Amino acid sequence: CSADSGGSTDTQYF.

This clonotype has at least ten counts. V is TRBV27 and J is TRBJ2-1, with 11 bases that match TRBD1. This CDR3 is 14 amino acids long. Trimming removed 6 bases from V and 2 bases from J; junction bases left unmatched: 0. Germline lookup yields CDR1 MNHEY and CDR2 SMNVEV (reference sequence). CDR3 sequence: CASRGQGAYNEQFF. In DNA, the CDR3 is TGTGCCAGCAGGGGACAGGGGGCCTACAATGAGCAGTTCTTC.

This clonotype was seen repeatedly, ten times or more. The chain links TRBV24-1 to TRBJ2-3; no clear D gene. The CDR3 covers 14 residues. V lost 8 bases and J 0 bases, leaving 11 bases between the germline ends. Germline assignment: CDR1 KGHDR and CDR2 SFDVKD. CDR3 nucleotides: TGTGCCACCAAGGGCCAGCGAAGCACAGATACGCAGTATTTT. This sequence encodes CATKGQRSTDTQYF.

The chain is built from TRBV5-4 and TRBJ1-1, with 7 bases lining up with TRBD1. The CDR3 sequence is 14 residues long. Germline V gene sequence: CDR1 SGHNT, CDR2 YYREEE (reference sequence). Unmatched junction bases numbered 10, after V lost 4 bases and J lost 7 bases. The CDR3 sequence: CASSPPGQILEAFF. For the CDR3, the DNA is TGTGCCAGCAGCCCCCCGGGACAGATCCTTGAAGCTTTCTTT.

There are many counts of this clonotype. The rearrangement joins TRBV6-2 or TRBV6-3 to TRBJ1-1; a weak D match, TRBD1 (6 bases). The germline V and J ends were trimmed by 8 bases and 5 bases, with 18 bases remaining between them. The CDR3 covers 14 residues. CDR1 and CDR2 from the germline V gene are MNHEY and SVGEGT. CDR3 loop: CASSPGGADTEAFF. As DNA, the CDR3 is TGTGCCAGCTCCCCCGGGGGGGCGGATACTGAAGCTTTCTTT.

The V call is TRBV4-1, the J call TRBJ2-7; D is unresolved. The CDR3 totals 14 residues. Looked up from germline, CDR1 is MGHRA and CDR2 is YSYEKL. With 3 bases removed from V and 1 base from J, the gap between germline ends came to 10 bases. The DNA of the CDR3 is TGCGCCAGCAGCCAGGTGGGCAGGTCCTACGAGCAGTACTTC. Its protein is CASSQVGRSYEQYF.

This clonotype has ten or more counts. This chain connects TRBV18 to TRBJ1-4; D is perhaps TRBD1 (5 bases). The CDR3 extends over 14 amino acids. Trimming removed 4 bases at V and 8 bases at J, with 14 bases between. Germline lookup yields CDR1 KGHSH and CDR2 LQKENI. The CDR3 loop reads CASSLSGMGEKLFF. CDR3 nucleotides: TGTGCCAGCTCACTCTCAGGGATGGGAGAAAAACTGTTTTTT. The full variable domain, in which reference TRBV18 and TRBJ1-4 provide the parts outside the CDR3, is NAGVMQNPRHLVRRRGQEARLRCSPMKGHSHVYWYRQLPEEGLKFMVYLQKENIIDESGMPKERFSAEFPKEGPSILRIQQVVRGDSAAYFCASSLSGMGEKLFFGSGTQLSVL.

Only a few counts were recorded for this clonotype. This sequence joins TRBV7-9 and TRBJ2-7; TRBD2 agrees at 9 bases. This CDR3 contains 17 residues. Germline values: CDR1 SEHNR, CDR2 FQNEAQ (reference sequence). The trim removed 1 base at V and 0 bases at J, leaving 7 bases unmatched. This CDR3 is CASSLGGGRAVSYEQYF. CDR3 coding DNA: TGTGCCAGCAGCTTAGGGGGCGGGAGGGCCGTCTCCTACGAGCAGTACTTC.

This clonotype was seen at least ten times. The rearrangement joins TRBV15 to TRBJ2-7; the match to TRBD2 covers 8 bases. Germline assignment: CDR1 LNHNV and CDR2 YYDKDF (reference sequence). V was clipped by 0 bases and J by 3 bases; unmatched bases: 7. The CDR3 is 16 residues long. The DNA for the CDR3 is TGTGCCACCAGCAGAGATGGGGGGCTAGCGGGCTACGAGCAGTACTTC. Translated: CATSRDGGLAGYEQYF.

At least ten counts were recorded for this clonotype. This chain joins TRBV11-2 and TRBJ2-7, with TRBD2 identical over 8 bases. V shed 6 bases, J shed 3 bases, and the junction held 10 bases outside the gene matches. Germline V gives CDR1 SGHAT, CDR2 FQNNGV. The CDR3 runs to 15 residues. Written as DNA, the CDR3 is TGTGCCAGCAGTCGACTGCCCAGCGGGAGCTACGAGCAGTACTTC. Translating it yields CASSRLPSGSYEQYF. The variable domain in full, with the rest retrieved from reference TRBV11-2 and TRBJ2-7, is EAGVAQSPRYKIIEKRQSVAFWCNPISGHATLYWYQQILGQGPKLLIQFQNNGVVDDSQLPKDRFSAERLKGVDSTLKIQPAKLEDSAVYLCASSRLPSGSYEQYFGPGTRLTVT.

This clonotype was counted many times. The chain has TRBV28 and TRBJ2-7; D remains unclear. Germline loops: CDR1 MDHEN, CDR2 SYDVKM. Trimming removed 5 bases at V and 4 bases at J, with 15 bases between. The CDR3 sequence is 14 residues long. For the CDR3, the DNA is TGTGCCAGCAGTCTAGGCGGTGGCTATTACGAGCAGTACGTC. It translates to CASSLGGGYYEQYV.